Following are 8 T cell receptor beta chains from one sample sequenced in a study of cytomegalovirus exposure and HLA in healthy donors. In the PCR, 60 Vbeta and 13 Jbeta primers were used. Generated by immunoSEQ multiplex PCR, the TCRdb table keeps only in-frame clones and is missing some. Here the sample spans a few hundred thousand clones, roughly 91% being singletons. What was sequenced was PBMCs. These receptors were collected from a girl aged 2 to 10 in good health and CMV-seronegative.

CDR3: CASSYSGPSPLHF. As DNA, the CDR3 is TGTGCCAGCAGTTACTCGGGCCCCTCACCCCTCCACTTT. The V and J genes are TRBV6-5 and TRBJ1-6, with D uncertain. CDR3 length: 13 amino acids. The V end was cut by 0 bases, the J end by 10 bases, with 7 bases between. Germline CDR1 MNHEY, CDR2 SVGAGI.

This clone was seen just once. The V and J genes are TRBV25-1 and TRBJ2-1, with 8 bases fitting TRBD2. Germline-derived CDR1 and CDR2 are MGHDK and SYGVNS. CDR3 length: 17 amino acids. J lost 4 bases, V lost 4 bases, and 12 bases had no gene match. Here the CDR3 DNA reads TGTGCCAGCAGTGCCAGTAACGGGACTAGGTCATACAATGAGCAGTTCTTC. Translation: CASSASNGTRSYNEQFF.

The J gene is TRBJ2-2, the V gene TRBV14; 9 nucleotides line up with TRBD2. Germline V gives CDR1 SGHDN, CDR2 FVKESK. V dropped 0 bases and J dropped 9; count of bases not matched to a gene: 5. The CDR3 is 15 residues long. CDR3 sequence: CASSQETAGGRELFF. In nucleotides, the CDR3 is TGTGCCAGCAGCCAAGAGACAGCGGGAGGACGGGAGCTGTTTTTT.

This rearrangement joins TRBV28 to TRBJ2-3; no firm D call. This CDR3 is 11 amino acids long. Trimming removed 6 bases at V and 2 bases at J, with 3 bases between. The germline gives CDR1 MDHEN, CDR2 SYDVKM. CDR3 in DNA: TGTGCCAGCAGCCACACAGATACGCAGTATTTT. Its translation: CASSHTDTQYF.

The chain links TRBV7-9 to TRBJ2-3, with D perhaps TRBD2 (6 bases). This CDR3 has 15 amino acids. V gave up 1 base and J gave up 5 bases, with 13 bases separating them. CDR1 and CDR2 from the germline V gene are SEHNR and FQNEAQ (reference sequence). The CDR3 nucleotides are TGTGCCAGCAGCTTAGATAGCGGTTCGGGAGATACGCAGTATTTT. It yields the protein CASSLDSGSGDTQYF.

This sequence joins TRBV6-5 and TRBJ2-3; 13 bases line up with TRBD2. The germline V gene has CDR1 MNHEY and CDR2 SVGAGI. V trimming: 3 bases; J trimming: 1 base; junction bases outside the gene matches: 1. The CDR3 extends over 16 amino acids. CDR3 sequence reads: CASSYGTSGGTDTQYF. CDR3 DNA: TGTGCCAGCAGTTATGGGACTAGCGGGGGCACAGATACGCAGTATTTT.

The V and J genes are TRBV7-9 and TRBJ2-1; TRBD2 aligns across 8 bases. V shed 6 bases, J shed 0 bases, and the junction held 7 bases outside the gene matches. The CDR3 extends over 16 amino acids. Germline V CDR1 and CDR2: SEHNR, FQNEAQ (reference sequence). The CDR3 reads CASRGRGVSSYNEQFF. The CDR3 DNA reads as TGTGCCAGCAGAGGGCGGGGGGTTAGCTCCTACAATGAGCAGTTCTTC.

The rearrangement joins TRBV28 to TRBJ1-1; 7 bases match TRBD1. Losses at the gene ends were 7 bases for V and 2 bases for J; bases not matched to a gene: 7. The CDR3 contains 14 residues. The germline gives CDR1 MDHEN, CDR2 SYDVKM. The CDR3 DNA follows: TGTGCCAGCAATTTGGGACAGTTTAACACTGAAGCTTTCTTT. This codes for CASNLGQFNTEAFF.